This T cell receptor beta chain was sequenced for a study of CD8 T cells in ankylosing spondylitis. Regarding the study as a whole: Ankylosing spondylitis blood seemed to carry a telltale TCR beta motif made of under 10 highly homologous variants. Reportedly, disease-linked clones are significantly enriched in ankylosing spondylitis patients' matched synovial fluid.

Trimming removed 4 bases from V and 7 bases from J, with 14 bases in between. The CDR3 has 14 amino acids. CDR1 and CDR2 (germline): MNHEY, SVGAGI. TCRdb itself ran the 5' RACE reads through MiXCR, one entry per CDR3 protein. The profile shows around 540,000 distinct CDR3 sequences, 10% to 15% of them singletons. On this clonotype itself: Its antigen is as yet unknown.

V usage is TRBV6-5 and J usage is TRBJ1-5, with TRBD1 as a possible D gene (5 bases). This TCR derives from a male donor with ankylosing spondylitis. The sequenced material came from blood, either unsorted or a sorted T cell fraction (not recorded which). The CDR3 loop is CASSSGREWQPQHF. CDR3 DNA sequence: TGTGCCAGCAGTTCGGGCAGGGAGTGGCAGCCCCAGCATTTT.